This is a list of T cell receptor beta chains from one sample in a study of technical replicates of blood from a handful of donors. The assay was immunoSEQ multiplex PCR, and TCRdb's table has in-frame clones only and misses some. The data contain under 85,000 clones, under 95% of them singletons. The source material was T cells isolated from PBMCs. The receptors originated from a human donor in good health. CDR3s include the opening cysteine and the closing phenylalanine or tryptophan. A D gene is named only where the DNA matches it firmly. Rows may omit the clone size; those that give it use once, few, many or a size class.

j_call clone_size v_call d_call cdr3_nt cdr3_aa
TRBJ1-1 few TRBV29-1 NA TGCAGCGTTGATTCTGGACAGCCGAACACTGAAGCTTTCTTT CSVDSGQPNTEAFF
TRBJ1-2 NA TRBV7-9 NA TGTGCCAGCAGTTCAGTGCTGGGGGCGCTAGGCTACACCTTC CASSSVLGALGYTF
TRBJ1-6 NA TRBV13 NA TGTGCCAGCAGTCCCGGGACTCTGACGGTTAATTCACCCCTCCACTTT CASSPGTLTVNSPLHF
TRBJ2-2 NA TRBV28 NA TGTGCCAGCAGTTTATCAACAGGGTGGGGGTCCGGGGAGCTGTTTTTT CASSLSTGWGSGELFF
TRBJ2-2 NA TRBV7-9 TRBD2 TGTGCCAGCAGCGCGGGACTAGCGGGAGTCGCCGGGGAGCTGTTTTTT CASSAGLAGVAGELFF
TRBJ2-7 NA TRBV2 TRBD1 TGTGCCAGCAGTGTGAGGGGGCGAGAGCAGTACTTC CASSVRGREQYF
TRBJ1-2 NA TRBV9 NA TGTGCCAGCAGCGTAGACTCTTTCTATGGCTACACCTTC CASSVDSFYGYTF
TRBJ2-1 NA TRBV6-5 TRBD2 TGTGCCAGCAGTTACTGGCTAGCGGGAGGCAATGAGCAGTTCTTC CASSYWLAGGNEQFF
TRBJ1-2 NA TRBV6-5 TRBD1 TGTGCCAGCAGAGGGACAGGGAACCAATATGGCTACACCTTC CASRGTGNQYGYTF
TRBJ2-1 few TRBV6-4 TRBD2 TGTGCCAGCCAGCGGGAAGCGGGAGTGAACAATGAGCAGTTCTTC CASQREAGVNNEQFF
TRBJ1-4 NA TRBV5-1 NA TGCGCCAGCAACCCATCAGGGCAGAAGAATGAAAAACTGTTTTTT CASNPSGQKNEKLFF
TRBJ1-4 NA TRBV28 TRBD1 TGTGCCAGCAGTTCTCCTCGGACAGGGGGTAATGAAAAACTGTTTTTT CASSSPRTGGNEKLFF
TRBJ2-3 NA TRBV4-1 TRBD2 TGCGCCAGCAGCCTAGCGGGGCCCACAGATACGCAGTATTTT CASSLAGPTDTQYF
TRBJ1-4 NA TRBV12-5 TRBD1 TGTGCTAGTGGTTTGGTATTGGACAGGGAGGGTGAAAAACTGTTTTTT CASGLVLDREGEKLFF
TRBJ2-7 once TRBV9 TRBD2 TGTGCCAGCAGCCTAACAGGTAGCGGGGGATATGGGGAGCAGTACTTC CASSLTGSGGYGEQYF
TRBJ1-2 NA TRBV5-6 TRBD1 TGCGCCAGCAGCACGGGACAGGTTGTATACACCTTC CASSTGQVVYTF
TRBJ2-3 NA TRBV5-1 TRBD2 TGCGCCAGCAGCTTACAGAGAGCGGGGACAGATACGCAGTATTTT CASSLQRAGTDTQYF
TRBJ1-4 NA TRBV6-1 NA TGTGCCAGCAGTGAAATTAGCGGAACTAATGAAAAACTGTTTTTT CASSEISGTNEKLFF
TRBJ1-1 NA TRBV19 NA TGTGCCAGTAACGATTTCTATACAGAGAACACTGAAGCTTTCTTT CASNDFYTENTEAFF
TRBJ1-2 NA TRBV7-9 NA TGTGCCAGCAGCTCAAATTCAGAGGGCTATGGCTACACCTTC CASSSNSEGYGYTF